This record covers a single T cell receptor (beta chain). This specimen belongs to a study of shared clonotypes between healthy human individuals. All participating donors were Caucasian adults from Nashville, Tennessee. TCRdb's copy holds only in-frame clones and misses some; the assay was immunoSEQ multiplex PCR. The table has more than 1,200,000 clones, approximately 98.5% seen once; the top ten hold about 0.34%. The CDR3 contains 13 residues. The V and J ends lost 1 base and 2 bases respectively, with 5 bases between them. Per germline, CDR1 SEHNR and CDR2 FQNEAQ (reference sequence). The chain joins TRBV7-9 to TRBJ2-5; D remains ambiguous. The receptor was isolated from a young man in good health. The sample was naive CD4+ T cells sorted from blood. This sample's subset: CD45RA+ positively selected. The DNA for the CDR3 is TGTGCCAGCAGCTTAGTACCGCAAGAGACCCAGTACTTC. It translates to CASSLVPQETQYF.